The clone carrying this T cell receptor (beta chain) has only a few counts. What it recognizes is unknown. Germline V gives CDR1 DFQATT, CDR2 SNEGSKA (reference sequence). With 1 base removed from V and 0 bases from J, the gap between germline ends came to 12 bases. CDR3 length: 15 amino acids. The source of the sample is a study of molecular identifiers for immune sequencing clone quantification. Broader study findings: Identical TCR molecules can share a barcode, and this sharing could underestimate highly expanded clone sizes. Clones above 20 RNA copies contained over 98% of effector molecules but under 1% of naive ones.

One entry per CDR3 protein results from TCRdb running MiXCR on the PCR reads. The sample yields over 300,000 distinct CDR3 sequences, 24% seen once. Sorting isolated naive CD8 T cells as CD8+CD4-CCR7+CD45RA+ events. The chain carries TRBV20-1 and TRBJ1-1; TRBD1 might be the D (5 bases). Specimen: naive CD8+ T cells from blood, with Jurkat cell RNA spiked in. Subset indicated: FACS-sorted CD8+CD4-CCR7+CD45RA+ naive T cells. The source of this sequence is a human donor in good health. Some libraries in this study had Jurkat cell RNA spiked in. The CDR3 protein is CSARGVRGMNTEAFF. The CDR3 nucleotides are TGCAGTGCTAGAGGGGTGCGGGGGATGAACACTGAAGCTTTCTTT.